This T cell receptor (beta chain) was documented in a study of T cell responses to AZD1222 COVID-19 vaccine (dated by TCRdb to about 2021). Regarding the research as a whole: TCR sequencing covered some 250 trial participants: roughly 200 given two doses of AZD1222 and approximately 26 given two doses of MenACWY control vaccine. Trial participants were enrolled into age subgroups of 18-55, 56-69 and 70-plus years, which contained 148, 28 and 57 TCR-sequenced participants, respectively.

Comment on this clone: Its antigen specificity is not known. Its ends do not fully match the called genes, so a read error is possible.

The CDR3 regions of human TCRbeta chains were analyzed by immunosequencing. Per the source publication's procedure: Repertoire TCRs were matched against a reference library of SARS-CoV-2-specific TCRs generated with the MIRA antigen-specificity platform. Breadth meant the fraction of unique TCRs that were SARS-CoV-2-associated, whereas depth meant the fraction of total T cells that were SARS-CoV-2-associated. Each spike-specific TCR was assigned to its reactive spike region and to a CD4 or CD8 class using the MIRA data. Log10-transformed breadth and depth values were compared by one-way ANOVA with Sidak's multiple comparisons tests. This is the immuneACCESS table as TCRdb keeps it, with only in-frame sequences that have V and J called. A part of the clones is gone; compared with another copy, unresolved V genes explain less than half, and the rest is unexplained. V and J calls and clone size follow that table, whereas D and trimming were derived from the DNA. In all, the sample holds some 200,000 clones, and 85% to 95% of those were seen once. Approximately 1% of the sample is in the top ten clones.

Paper-wide results and their limitations: Vaccine-associated CD4 TCRs spanned the whole spike protein, with dominant responses in regions 160-218 and 743-854. Because no samples from the day 14 peak response were available, repertoires could be characterized only after the peak T cell response. After two AZD1222 doses, both the breadth and the depth of spike-specific TCRs were significantly higher than at day 0 and than in MenACWY recipients. Reportedly, almost half of the unique spike-specific TCRs recognized epitopes lying outside the regions that are mutated in the B.1.351 and B.1.1.7 variants. Conclusions about previously exposed vaccinees are limited, since just six AZD1222 recipients were seropositive for SARS-CoV-2 at baseline. The 56-69-year group was small, and its depth increase did not reach significance, likely because of low power. Participants were mostly white British, with more females than males. The authors suggested clonal diversity may have been underestimated.

The time point label for this specimen denotes: baseline before first vaccination. This sample's treatment or condition label indicates: meningococcal conjugate vaccine given as trial control. The vaccinee samples were drawn from two UK trials, COV001 and COV002, one of which was a single-blind randomized controlled phase 2/3 trial testing AZD1222 (ChAdOx1 nCoV-19) in healthy adults. Trial participant PBMC samples were collected at day 0 and day 28 after the second dose for TCRbeta chain sequencing. The germline V gene (reference sequence) specifies GTSNPN as CDR1 and SVGIG as CDR2. The CDR3 holds 12 amino acids from the cysteine to the phenylalanine. Kept here is only the CDR3 DNA, which spans 36 bases and is read in frame from base 1.

The sample consisted of peripheral blood, taken on day 0 of MenACWY control vaccination. Recombination linked TRBV30 to TRBJ1-1, with an unclear D gene assignment. This clonotype was sampled from an adult in good health. The encoded CDR3 is CAWMRTVTGAFF. The DNA sequence is given as TGTGCCTGGATGCGGACGGTAACTGGAGCTTTCTTT.